This passage covers 26 T cell receptor beta chains from one sample sequenced in a study of T cell changes during pregnancy in multiple sclerosis. Profiling relied on immunoSEQ multiplex PCR, and the TCRdb table lists in-frame clones only, not all of them. Altogether some 30,000 clones are present, around nine tenths being singletons, with the ten largest covering 8% to 9%. The sample was CD8+ T cells from peripheral blood mononuclear cells, taken in the second trimester of pregnancy. These receptors were obtained from a female donor with multiple sclerosis, enrolled in a pregnancy study.

A few counts support this clone. V usage is TRBV2 and J usage is TRBJ1-1; perhaps TRBD1 as D (6 bases). Between the trimmed V and J ends, which lost 5 bases and 10 bases, there was a span of 11 bases. Per the germline V gene, CDR1 is SNHLY and CDR2 is FYNNEI. The CDR3 totals 11 residues. CDR3 protein: CASSPQGRAFF. CDR3 DNA: TGTGCCAGCAGTCCACAGGGAAGAGCTTTCTTT.

This chain joins TRBV27 and TRBJ2-7, with a tentative D call TRBD1 (6 bases). This CDR3 is 14 amino acids long. Germline CDR1 reads MNHEY; CDR2 reads SMNVEV (reference sequence). Trimming cost V 6 bases and J 1 base, with 13 bases left between them. This CDR3 reads CASRLQGESYEQYF. CDR3 DNA sequence: TGTGCCAGCAGACTACAGGGAGAGTCCTACGAGCAGTACTTC.

The V call is TRBV9, the J call TRBJ1-2; TRBD1 matches 7 bases. V lost 0 bases and J lost 8; bases outside the gene matches: 4. This CDR3 has 13 residues. Germline CDR1 reads SGDLS; CDR2 reads YYNGEE. The CDR3 here is CASSVEGAEGYTF. CDR3 bases: TGTGCCAGCAGCGTAGAGGGGGCTGAAGGCTACACCTTC.

This chain connects TRBV7-9 to TRBJ2-2, with D tentatively TRBD1 (6 bases). The CDR3 extends over 19 amino acids. The germline gives CDR1 SEHNR, CDR2 FQNEAQ (reference sequence). The germline V and J ends were trimmed by 1 base and 4 bases, with 22 bases remaining between them. This chain's CDR3 is CASSLEGGGWTLTTGELFF. The CDR3 DNA sequence: TGTGCCAGCAGCTTAGAGGGTGGGGGCTGGACCCTGACCACCGGGGAGCTGTTTTTT.

The count of this clone is one. The chain joins TRBV18 to TRBJ1-6; D possibly corresponds to TRBD1 (6 bases). The CDR3 runs to 14 residues. The V gene's germline CDR1 is KGHSH and CDR2 LQKENI. V was cut by 4 bases and J by 14 bases, with 18 bases left in between. The chain's CDR3 is CASSRGGYRVSLHF. Written as DNA, the CDR3 is TGTGCCAGCTCACGCGGGGGGTACAGGGTATCCCTCCACTTT.

As for this clone: An end of the junction does not agree with germline; a read error may underlie this. CDR3: CASRELQGYTEAFF. DNA for the CDR3: TGTGCCAGCAGGGAATTACAGGGTTACACAGAAGCTTTCTTT. V is TRBV27 and J is TRBJ1-1, with a possible D match to TRBD1 (6 bases). The CDR3 consists of 14 residues. CDR1 and CDR2 from the germline V gene are MNHEY and SMNVEV (reference sequence).

V is TRBV6-1 and J is TRBJ2-5; D might be TRBD1 (6 bases). The CDR3 length is 13 residues. V was trimmed by 6 bases and J by 1 base, leaving 9 bases between them. Germline CDR1 is MNHNS and CDR2 is SASEGT. The CDR3 here is CASSGTPQETQYF. The CDR3, as DNA: TGTGCCAGCAGCGGGACACCCCAAGAGACCCAGTACTTC.

The V and J genes are TRBV7-9 and TRBJ2-1; TRBD2 might be the D (5 bases). CDR3 length: 16 amino acids. Germline CDR1 and CDR2: SEHNR and FQNEAQ (reference sequence). Trimming left V 6 bases short and J 0 bases short, with 15 bases between. CDR3 loop: CASSQRRGLSYNEQFF. The DNA of the CDR3 is TGTGCCAGCAGTCAACGACGGGGTCTCTCCTACAATGAGCAGTTCTTC.

V and J are TRBV2 and TRBJ2-1; tentatively, D is TRBD2 (5 bases). The germline V gene has CDR1 SNHLY and CDR2 FYNNEI. The CDR3 is 15 residues long. Trimming pared 7 bases from V and 1 base from J, leaving 14 bases between. The CDR3 sequence is CASTPFSASYNEQFF. CDR3 DNA sequence: TGTGCCAGCACCCCGTTTAGCGCTTCCTACAATGAGCAGTTCTTC.

The chain combines TRBV9 with TRBJ2-3; 10 bases map to TRBD2. The CDR3 spans 15 residues. V shed 3 bases and J 3 bases; nucleotides not matched to a gene: 4. Germline lookup yields CDR1 SGDLS and CDR2 YYNGEE. The DNA of the CDR3 is TGTGCCAGCAGCGACCTAGCGGGGGTAACAGATACGCAGTATTTT. This codes for CASSDLAGVTDTQYF.

This clone ranks as medium-sized. The J gene is TRBJ1-5, the V gene TRBV6-5; D perhaps matches TRBD1 (5 bases). Trimming stripped 4 bases from V and 2 bases from J, with 12 bases between. The CDR3 is 15 amino acids. Per germline, CDR1 MNHEY and CDR2 SVGAGI. CDR3 amino acids: CASSSRGFGNQPQHF. The CDR3, as DNA: TGTGCCAGCAGTTCCCGGGGGTTCGGCAATCAGCCCCAGCATTTT.

The chain is built from TRBV6-4 and TRBJ2-1; no definite D call. The CDR3 runs 13 residues. Germline V lookup: CDR1 MRHNA, CDR2 SNTAGT. The V end lost 0 bases, the J end lost 15 bases, and 15 bases lay between the germline ends. CDR3 amino acids: CASSDSTGIPMFF. The CDR3 region has the DNA TGTGCCAGCAGTGACTCGACGGGTATCCCCATGTTCTTC.

This clone is deemed medium-sized (0.01 to 0.1%). This chain joins TRBV6-1 and TRBJ1-5; weak D call: TRBD1 (6 bases). The CDR3 is made up of 14 amino acids. Germline V gene data show CDR1 as MNHNS and CDR2 as SASEGT. V shed 1 base and J shed 4 bases, with 8 bases lying between them. CDR3 DNA sequence: TGTGCCAGCAGTGAAGGGACAGAAAATCAGCCCCAGCATTTT. Residues: CASSEGTENQPQHF.

The genes are TRBV6-5 and TRBJ2-7; a possible D gene is TRBD2 (5 bases). The V end was cut by 0 bases, the J end by 4 bases, with 16 bases between. The CDR3 spans 16 residues. Germline V gene sequence: CDR1 MNHEY, CDR2 SVGAGI. In nucleotides, the CDR3 is TGTGCCAGCAGTTACTCGTTCGGGCGGGTTGAGTACGAGCAGTACTTC. As protein: CASSYSFGRVEYEQYF.

In this sample, this clone is medium-sized. J is TRBJ2-7 and V is TRBV27, with 7 bases matching TRBD1. The CDR3 contains 17 residues. Germline V gene lookup returns CDR1 MNHEY and CDR2 SMNVEV (reference sequence). The junction had 17 bases not matched to a gene; V was cut back by 5 bases and J by 4 bases. CDR3 bases: TGTGCCAGCAGTGCGCTCTCCGGGACAGCCGGATTGTACGAGCAGTACTTC. Residues: CASSALSGTAGLYEQYF.

This chain connects TRBV4-1 to TRBJ2-1; 12 bases are shared with TRBD2. CDR3 length: 16 amino acids. Germline trimming cut 1 base from V and 9 bases from J; bases unmatched to any gene: 7. Germline CDR1 and CDR2: MGHRA and YSYEKL. CDR3 in DNA: TGCGCCAGCAGCCAAGCGCTCGGACTAGCGGGGAGTGAGCAGTTCTTC. Translated, it gives CASSQALGLAGSEQFF.

The chain recombines TRBV29-1 with TRBJ2-1; 7 nucleotides match TRBD2. The CDR3 totals 14 residues. The V gene's germline CDR1 is SQVTM and CDR2 ANQGSEA. The ends lost 5 bases at V and 4 bases at J; junction bases unmatched: 8. The CDR3 region has the DNA TGCAGCGTTCAGGGAGGGCCCGATTACAATGAGCAGTTCTTC. Protein: CSVQGGPDYNEQFF.

V and J are TRBV4-3 and TRBJ2-7; TRBD1 aligns across 9 bases. Germline CDR1 and CDR2: LGHNA and YSLEER. Trimming at V came to 3 bases and at J to 0 bases, leaving 3 bases not matched to a gene. The CDR3 totals 15 residues. CDR3 in amino acids: CASSQGTGNSYEQYF. CDR3 bases: TGCGCCAGCAGCCAGGGGACAGGGAACTCCTACGAGCAGTACTTC.

This clone was observed a handful of times. DNA of the CDR3: TGTGCCAGTAGTATAGGACAGGGGGAGCCTTACAATGAGCAGTTCTTC. It translates to CASSIGQGEPYNEQFF. The chain combines TRBV19 with TRBJ2-1; 9 bases are shared with TRBD1. The V gene end was trimmed by 1 base and the J gene end by 4 bases; junction bases not matched to a gene: 5. Per the germline V gene, CDR1 is LNHDA and CDR2 is SQIVND (reference sequence). This CDR3 is 16 amino acids long. The full variable domain, in which reference TRBV19 and TRBJ2-1 provide the parts outside the CDR3, is DGGITQSPKYLFRKEGQNVTLSCEQNLNHDAMYWYRQDPGQGLRLIYYSQIVNDFQKGDIAEGYSVSREKKESFPLTVTSAQKNPTAFYLCASSIGQGEPYNEQFFGPGTRLTVL.

The chain couples TRBV6-1 to TRBJ1-2; D uncertain. CDR1 MNHNS and CDR2 SASEGT come from the germline V gene. Trimming removed 2 bases at V and 7 bases at J, with 11 bases between. This CDR3 contains 13 residues. The DNA of the CDR3 is TGTGCCAGCAGTGAAAAGGGAGAGCGTGGCTACACCTTC. The encoded protein is CASSEKGERGYTF.

The chain carries TRBV6-6 and TRBJ1-1; 9 bases line up with TRBD1. The CDR3 loop spans 14 amino acids. The V gene end was trimmed by 5 bases and the J gene end by 5 bases; junction bases not matched to a gene: 6. Looked up from germline, CDR1 is MNHNY and CDR2 is SVGAGI (reference sequence). The CDR3 here is CASSRHRGRTEAFF. CDR3 DNA sequence: TGTGCCAGCAGTAGACACAGGGGGCGGACTGAAGCTTTCTTT.

This clone was counted once. The gene calls are TRBV6-1 and TRBJ1-5; 8 positions match TRBD1. With V trimmed by 1 base and J by 6 bases, 5 bases remained unmatched. Germline V CDR1 and CDR2: MNHNS, SASEGT. CDR3 length: 15 amino acids. The CDR3, as DNA: TGTGCCAGCAGTGAAGGGACAGGGAAGTTTCAGCCCCAGCATTTT. Protein product: CASSEGTGKFQPQHF.

The rearrangement links TRBV5-1 to TRBJ2-7; no clear D. The germline V gene has CDR1 SGHRS and CDR2 YFSETQ. The ends were cut back, 3 bases at V and 2 bases at J, with 15 bases in the middle. This CDR3 is built from 15 residues. The CDR3 spells CASSYRRNLPYEQYF. CDR3 sequence (DNA): TGCGCCAGCAGCTACCGCAGAAACCTCCCCTACGAGCAGTACTTC.

The chain combines TRBV7-8 with TRBJ2-7, with TRBD2 as a possible D gene (6 bases). The CDR3 runs to 13 residues. V shed 1 base and J shed 7 bases, with 11 bases lying between them. CDR1 is SGHVS, CDR2 FQNEAQ, per germline. As DNA, the CDR3 is TGTGCCAGCAGCTTAGGCTCGGGGGTTGAGCAGTACTTC. It encodes CASSLGSGVEQYF. Full variable domain (remainder filled in from reference TRBV7-8 and TRBJ2-7): GAGVSQSPRYKVAKRGQDVALRCDPISGHVSLFWYQQALGQGPEFLTYFQNEAQLDKSGLPSDRFFAERPEGSVSTLKIQRTQQEDSAVYLCASSLGSGVEQYFGPGTRLTVT.

The V and J genes are TRBV7-3 and TRBJ2-1; TRBD2 matches 12 bases. The CDR3 runs 15 residues. From germline, CDR1 is SGHTA and CDR2 FQGTGA. The V gene end was trimmed by 5 bases and the J gene end by 7 bases; junction bases not matched to a gene: 6. In DNA form, the CDR3 reads TGTGCCAGCAGCGTACTAGCGGGGGGTTATAATGAGCAGTTCTTC. It specifies CASSVLAGGYNEQFF.

This clone was recorded once. CDR3 in DNA: TGTGCCAGCAGTTACTTGTCGGGACAGGGGGCGAATGGCTACACCTTC. Its translation is CASSYLSGQGANGYTF. The chain combines TRBV6-5 with TRBJ1-2, with 12 positions matching TRBD1. Germline lookup yields CDR1 MNHEY and CDR2 SVGAGI. With V trimmed by 1 base and J by 6 bases, 6 bases remained unmatched. The CDR3 length is 16 residues.